The 18 T cell receptor beta chains listed next were all sequenced from one sample in a study of cytomegalovirus exposure and HLA in healthy donors. PCR used 60 Vbeta primers and 13 Jbeta primers. Produced via immunoSEQ multiplex PCR; TCRdb's table is partial and in-frame only. The sample has 200,000 or so clones, about 77% seen once. Sequencing was carried out using PBMCs. The source is a woman younger than 45 in good health and CMV-seronegative.

V and J are TRBV7-9 and TRBJ2-1, with a tentative D call TRBD2 (6 bases). V lost 4 bases to trimming and J lost 0 bases, with 10 bases between them. Germline lookup yields CDR1 SEHNR and CDR2 FQNEAQ (reference sequence). CDR3 length equals 15 residues. As DNA, the CDR3 is TGTGCCAGCAGCTCCGGGGGAGACTCCTACAATGAGCAGTTCTTC. Amino acid sequence: CASSSGGDSYNEQFF.

The chain joins TRBV10-3 to TRBJ2-2, with 11 positions matching TRBD2. The CDR3 is 19 residues long. After removal of 0 bases from V and 2 bases from J, the junction contained 8 bases not matched to a gene. Germline V gene lookup returns CDR1 ENHRY and CDR2 SYGVKD. This chain's CDR3 is CAISESRASGGPNTGELFF. The DNA for the CDR3 is TGTGCCATCAGTGAGTCGAGAGCTAGCGGGGGGCCAAACACCGGGGAGCTGTTTTTT.

The CDR3 nucleotides read TGTGCCAGCAGCGCCACGACTAGCGGGAGGGGTTACGAGCAGTACTTC. As protein: CASSATTSGRGYEQYF. The chain couples TRBV7-2 to TRBJ2-7; TRBD2 matches 14 bases. Per the germline V gene, CDR1 is SGHTA and CDR2 is FQGNSA. This CDR3 spans 16 amino acids. J lost 4 bases, V lost 5 bases, and 7 bases had no gene match.

The J gene is TRBJ1-3, the V gene TRBV7-2; D may be TRBD1 (5 bases). The V and J ends lost 0 bases and 7 bases respectively, with 7 bases between them. Germline loops: CDR1 SGHTA, CDR2 FQGNSA. The CDR3 contains 13 residues. For the CDR3, the DNA is TGTGCCAGCAGCTTAGCAGGGGCCAACACCATATATTTT. As protein: CASSLAGANTIYF.

The V call is TRBV5-1, the J call TRBJ2-5, with 14 bases identical to TRBD2. The CDR3 is made up of 16 amino acids. Germline assignment: CDR1 SGHRS and CDR2 YFSETQ. The junction had 10 bases not matched to a gene; V was cut back by 7 bases and J by 5 bases. The CDR3: CASSTRTSGGMETQYF. The CDR3 DNA reads TGCGCCAGCTCGACCCGGACTAGCGGGGGGATGGAGACCCAGTACTTC.

The V gene is TRBV4-1, the J gene TRBJ2-7, with 8 bases lining up with TRBD1. The CDR3 contains 15 residues. With V trimmed by 0 bases and J by 3 bases, 4 bases remained unmatched. Germline V gives CDR1 MGHRA, CDR2 YSYEKL. The CDR3 is CASSQEPGQGYEQYF. The DNA for the CDR3 is TGCGCCAGCAGCCAAGAGCCCGGACAGGGCTACGAGCAGTACTTC.

This chain joins TRBV7-8 and TRBJ2-3; D gene unclear. CDR1 SGHVS and CDR2 FQNEAQ come from the germline V gene. CDR3 length equals 16 residues. V dropped 1 base and J dropped 2 bases, with 13 bases sitting between them. The CDR3 nucleotides are TGTGCCAGCAGCTTAGATTCCTATATCAACACAGATACGCAGTATTTT. Translating gives CASSLDSYINTDTQYF.

This clone was recorded a few times. This chain links TRBV6-1 with TRBJ1-1; the D is unclear. Between the trimmed V and J ends, which lost 3 bases and 3 bases, there was a span of 2 bases. Germline V gene sequence: CDR1 MNHNS, CDR2 SASEGT. The CDR3 has 11 residues. The CDR3, as DNA: TGTGCCAGCAGTGACTACACTGAAGCTTTCTTT. Amino acids: CASSDYTEAFF.

The chain uses TRBV11-2 and TRBJ1-1; 11 bases fit TRBD1. The CDR3 totals 14 residues. The trim removed 4 bases at V and 5 bases at J, leaving 3 bases unmatched. Germline V gene lookup returns CDR1 SGHAT and CDR2 FQNNGV. Here the CDR3 reads CASSWTGGRTEAFF. CDR3 bases: TGTGCCAGCAGCTGGACAGGGGGCCGGACTGAAGCTTTCTTT.

The chain recombines TRBV7-8 with TRBJ2-3; perhaps TRBD2 as D (7 bases). The CDR3 totals 17 residues. Germline CDR1 reads SGHVS; CDR2 reads FQNEAQ. The V and J ends lost 0 bases and 6 bases respectively, with 19 bases between them. DNA for the CDR3: TGTGCCAGCAGCTTAGCTTTACTGCCTGGGGGGGCGGATACGCAGTATTTT. Its protein product is CASSLALLPGGADTQYF.

The chain employs TRBV5-5 and TRBJ2-7, with 8 bases aligning to TRBD1. J gave up 6 bases and V 2 bases, and 4 bases lay outside the gene matches. This CDR3 region has 13 residues. Germline assignment: CDR1 SGHKS and CDR2 YYEKEE (reference sequence). The CDR3 DNA follows: TGTGCCAGCAGCTTAGGGCAGGGGGCCGAGCAGTACTTC. Its translation is CASSLGQGAEQYF. Full variable domain (remainder filled in from reference TRBV5-5 and TRBJ2-7): DAGVTQSPTHLIKTRGQQVTLRCSPISGHKSVSWYQQVLGQGPQFIFQYYEKEERGRGNFPDRFSARQFPNYSSELNVNALLLGDSALYLCASSLGQGAEQYFGPGTRLTVT.

The chain joins TRBV30 to TRBJ1-6; TRBD1 matches at 10 bases. The trim removed 0 bases at V and 7 bases at J, leaving 6 bases unmatched. This CDR3 comprises 16 residues. CDR1 is GTSNPN, CDR2 SVGIG, per germline (reference sequence). Written as DNA, the CDR3 is TGTGCCTGGAGTGTAGGACAGGGGGTGTGGAATTCACCCCTCCACTTT. This translates into CAWSVGQGVWNSPLHF.

In this sample, this clone turned up once. This sequence joins TRBV9 and TRBJ2-3; 8 positions agree with TRBD2. Germline V CDR1 and CDR2: SGDLS, YYNGEE. The CDR3 runs 16 residues. V was clipped by 4 bases and J by 0 bases; unmatched bases: 7. The CDR3 here is CASSNFGLASTDTQYF. Here the CDR3 DNA reads TGTGCCAGCAGCAACTTCGGACTAGCTAGCACAGATACGCAGTATTTT.

J is TRBJ2-5 and V is TRBV19; possible D gene TRBD2, 5 bases. The germline V gene has CDR1 LNHDA and CDR2 SQIVND (reference sequence). The CDR3 runs to 11 residues. V was trimmed by 2 bases and J by 14 bases, leaving 12 bases between them. CDR3 in DNA: TGTGCCAGTAGTATATCGATCAGGACTTACTTC. It translates to CASSISIRTYF. Looking up the rest from reference TRBV19 and TRBJ2-5 gives the full variable domain: DGGITQSPKYLFRKEGQNVTLSCEQNLNHDAMYWYRQDPGQGLRLIYYSQIVNDFQKGDIAEGYSVSREKKESFPLTVTSAQKNPTAFYLCASSISIRTYFGPGTRLLVL.

On this clone itself: Mismatch with germline at one junction end may stem from a read error. This chain connects TRBV28 to TRBJ1-2, with TRBD1 as a possible D gene (5 bases). The CDR3 extends over 13 amino acids. From germline, CDR1 is MDHEN and CDR2 SYDVKM. The chain's CDR3 is CASSFEGARGYPF. CDR3 nucleotide sequence: TGTGCCAGCAGTTTTGAAGGGGCGCGGGGCTACCCCTTC.

V and J are TRBV6-6 and TRBJ1-5; no clear D. Germline lookup yields CDR1 MNHNY and CDR2 SVGAGI (reference sequence). This CDR3 is 13 amino acids long. V gave up 0 bases and J gave up 5 bases, with 5 bases separating them. CDR3 residues: CASSYSEDQPQHF. The CDR3 DNA is TGTGCCAGCAGTTACTCGGAGGATCAGCCCCAGCATTTT.

The chain joins TRBV4-1 to TRBJ2-1, with 14 bases that match TRBD2. Germline loops: CDR1 MGHRA, CDR2 YSYEKL. This CDR3 has 19 amino acids. The V segment lost 3 bases and the J segment 4 bases; nucleotides outside the gene matches: 11. The CDR3 sequence: CASSHEPGLAGVGYNEQFF. DNA for the CDR3: TGCGCCAGCAGCCACGAACCGGGACTAGCGGGAGTCGGGTACAATGAGCAGTTCTTC.

The chain joins TRBV5-1 to TRBJ1-1; D is ambiguous. The CDR3 extends over 14 amino acids. Germline CDR1 SGHRS, CDR2 YFSETQ. V was trimmed by 2 bases and J by 0 bases, leaving 8 bases between them. The CDR3 DNA follows: TGCGCCAGCAGCTTCAGCACAGTGAACACTGAAGCTTTCTTT. Its translation is CASSFSTVNTEAFF. The variable domain in full, completed from reference TRBV5-1 and TRBJ1-1, reads KAGVTQTPRYLIKTRGQQVTLSCSPISGHRSVSWYQQTPGQGLQFLFEYFSETQRNKGNFPGRFSGRQFSNSRSEMNVSTLELGDSALYLCASSFSTVNTEAFFGQGTRLTVV.